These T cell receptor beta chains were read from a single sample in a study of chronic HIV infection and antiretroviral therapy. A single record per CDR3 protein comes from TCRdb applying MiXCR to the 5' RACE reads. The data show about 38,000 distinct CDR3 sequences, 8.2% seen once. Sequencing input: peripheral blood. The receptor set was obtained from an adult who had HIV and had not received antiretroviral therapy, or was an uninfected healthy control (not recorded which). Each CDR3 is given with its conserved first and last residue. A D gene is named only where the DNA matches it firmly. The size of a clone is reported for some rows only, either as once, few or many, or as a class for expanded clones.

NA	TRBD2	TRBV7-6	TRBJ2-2	TGTGCCAGCAGCCCCTACCGGGAGGCGAACACCGGGGAGCTGTTTTTT	CASSPYREANTGELFF
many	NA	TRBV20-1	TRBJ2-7	TGCAGTGCCCCCCTTCTGCATTTCTCCTACGAGCAGTACTTC	CSAPLLHFSYEQYF
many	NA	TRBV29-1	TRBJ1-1	TGCAGCGTTGAAGATGTATGGCGTGAAGCTTTCTTT	CSVEDVWREAFF
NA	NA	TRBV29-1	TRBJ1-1	TGCAGCGTTGATGTCTTGGGGGGCTCAGCTTTCTTT	CSVDVLGGSAFF
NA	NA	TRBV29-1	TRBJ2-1	TGCAGCGTTGGCCTAACCAACTACAATGAGCAGTTCTTC	CSVGLTNYNEQFF
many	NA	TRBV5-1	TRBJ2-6	TGCGCCAGCAGCTTGAGGGAAAGCTCTGGGGCCAACGTCCTGACTTTC	CASSLRESSGANVLTF
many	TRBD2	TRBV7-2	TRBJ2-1	TGTGCCAGCAGCCCCGGGACTAGCTGGGGTGAGCAGTTCTTC	CASSPGTSWGEQFF
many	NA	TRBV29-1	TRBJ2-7	TGCAGCGTCCAGGACAGTGGGGAGCAGTACTTC	CSVQDSGEQYF
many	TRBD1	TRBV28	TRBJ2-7	TGTGCCAGCAGTCCCGGGACAGGGGGCTTCGACGAGCAGTACTTC	CASSPGTGGFDEQYF
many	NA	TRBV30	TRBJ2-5	TGTGCCTGGACCGCCAGGGAGGCCCAAGAGACCCAGTACTTC	CAWTAREAQETQYF
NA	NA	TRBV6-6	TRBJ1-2	TGTGCCAGCAGTCAAAGGGCTGACGCTACCTATGGCTACACCTTC	CASSQRADATYGYTF
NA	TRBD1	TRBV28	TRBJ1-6	TGTGCCAGCAGTGTCTCCGGGACAGGATATAATTCACCCCTCCACTTT	CASSVSGTGYNSPLHF
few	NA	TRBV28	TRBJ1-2	TGTGCCAGCAGGTTAAATGGCAACAGGGTCGGCTACACCTTC	CASRLNGNRVGYTF
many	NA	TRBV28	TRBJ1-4	TGTGCCAGCAGTCGACAGGAGGAAAAACTGTTTTTT	CASSRQEEKLFF
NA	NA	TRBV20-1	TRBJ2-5	TGCAGTGCTAGAGATCTCTCGGGGGAGACCCAGTACTTC	CSARDLSGETQYF
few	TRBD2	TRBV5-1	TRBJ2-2	TGCGCCAGCAGCCTCACTAGCGGGAGTGGCACCGGGGAGCTGTTTTTT	CASSLTSGSGTGELFF
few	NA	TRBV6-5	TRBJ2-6	TGTGCCAGCAGAAGCGGGGACAGACCGTTCCGGGCCAACGTCCTGACTTTC	CASRSGDRPFRANVLTF
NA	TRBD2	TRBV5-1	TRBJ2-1	TGCGCCAGCAGCACCGGACTAGCGGGAGGGCCTTGGAATGAGCAGTTCTTC	CASSTGLAGGPWNEQFF